The clone carrying this T cell receptor (beta chain) came up a few times. Only in-frame clones appear in the TCRdb table, and some are missing; sequencing was by immunoSEQ multiplex PCR. The sample lists approximately 70,000 clones; 79% were seen once. Noted time point: baseline, week 1 (first vaccination visit). Treatment reported: pre-vaccination baseline after standard-of-care therapy. This sample is part of a study of a mutant IDH1 vaccine in newly diagnosed glioma. In germline, CDR1 is MDHEN, CDR2 SYDVKM. This CDR3 is built from 13 residues. V lost 6 bases to trimming and J lost 3 bases; unmatched junction nucleotides: 4.

The specimen comprised PBMCs, sampled from a glioma patient treated with radiotherapy, temozolomide or both. The receptor was isolated from a man aged 50-60 years with glioma. The J gene is TRBJ2-7, the V gene TRBV28; 8 bases line up with TRBD2. CDR3 sequence reads: CASRTGGDYEQYF. The CDR3 nucleotides read TGTGCCAGCAGGACCGGGGGGGACTACGAGCAGTACTTC. Supplemented by reference TRBV28 and TRBJ2-7, the full variable domain reads DVKVTQSSRYLVKRTGEKVFLECVQDMDHENMFWYRQDPGLGLRLIYFSYDVKMKEKGDIPEGYSVSREKKERFSLILESASTNQTSMYLCASRTGGDYEQYFGPGTRLTVT.